Presented here are 20 T cell receptor beta chains from one specimen sequenced in a study of blood T cell repertoires in COVID-19. Only in-frame clones appear in the TCRdb table, and some are missing; sequencing was by immunoSEQ multiplex PCR. In the table there are under 250,000 clones, about 86% of which are singletons. Input material: peripheral blood. These receptors came from a man older than 75 with acute or convalescent COVID-19.

The chain has TRBV6-2 or TRBV6-3 and TRBJ1-6; a possible D gene is TRBD1 (5 bases). Trimming stripped 4 bases from V and 4 bases from J, with 11 bases between. The germline CDR1 and CDR2 sequences are MNHEY and SVGEGT. This CDR3 is built from 15 residues. As DNA, the CDR3 is TGTGCCAGCAGTTTCGACGGACAATATAATTCACCCCTCCACTTT. This codes for CASSFDGQYNSPLHF.

This chain joins TRBV3-1 (or the pseudogene TRBV3-2) and TRBJ1-2; 12 nucleotides agree with TRBD1. Per the germline V gene, CDR1 is LGHDT and CDR2 is YNNKEL (reference sequence). V shed 0 bases, J shed 8 bases, and the junction held 4 bases outside the gene matches. The CDR3 spans 15 residues. The CDR3 DNA reads as TGTGCCAGCAGCCAAGATCCCGGGACAGGGGGCGGCTACACCTTC. Residues: CASSQDPGTGGGYTF.

In nucleotides, the CDR3 is TGCGCCAGCCTTCCTTCTGAGCGGGGGTACAATGAGCAGTTCTTC. Amino acids: CASLPSERGYNEQFF. The chain joins TRBV4-1 to TRBJ2-1; 8 nucleotides match TRBD2. The V gene's germline CDR1 is MGHRA and CDR2 YSYEKL. J lost 4 bases, V lost 8 bases, and 10 bases had no gene match. The CDR3 spans 15 residues.

V is TRBV19 and J is TRBJ2-7; 8 nucleotides line up with TRBD1. J gave up 6 bases and V 2 bases, and 9 bases lay outside the gene matches. Germline V gene lookup returns CDR1 LNHDA and CDR2 SQIVND (reference sequence). The CDR3 spans 15 residues. In DNA form, the CDR3 reads TGTGCCAGTAGTATAACCGAGACAGGGGCGGGCGAGCAGTACTTC. It translates to CASSITETGAGEQYF.

V is TRBV5-1 and J is TRBJ1-1; weak D call: TRBD1 (5 bases). Germline loops: CDR1 SGHRS, CDR2 YFSETQ. Deletions cut 0 bases from V and 0 bases from J, with 12 bases between. This CDR3 contains 16 residues. This chain's CDR3 is CASSLAGSTVNTEAFF. CDR3 DNA: TGCGCCAGCAGCTTGGCCGGTTCGACAGTGAACACTGAAGCTTTCTTT.

The chain combines TRBV7-2 with TRBJ2-4; TRBD2 agrees at 8 bases. The CDR3 covers 17 residues. Per germline, CDR1 SGHTA and CDR2 FQGNSA. The V gene end was trimmed by 2 bases and the J gene end by 3 bases; junction bases not matched to a gene: 9. CDR3: CASSLIVGLANKNIQYF. The CDR3 DNA sequence: TGTGCCAGCAGCTTAATCGTAGGACTAGCCAACAAAAACATTCAGTACTTC.

The chain links TRBV5-1 to TRBJ1-1; TRBD1 aligns across 9 bases. Germline CDR1 is SGHRS and CDR2 is YFSETQ. Unmatched junction bases numbered 2, after V lost 0 bases and J lost 2 bases. CDR3 length: 15 residues. This chain's CDR3 is CASSLGTGANTEAFF. In nucleotides, the CDR3 is TGCGCCAGCAGCTTGGGGACAGGGGCAAACACTGAAGCTTTCTTT. The entire variable domain, with the rest obtained from reference TRBV5-1 and TRBJ1-1, is as follows: KAGVTQTPRYLIKTRGQQVTLSCSPISGHRSVSWYQQTPGQGLQFLFEYFSETQRNKGNFPGRFSGRQFSNSRSEMNVSTLELGDSALYLCASSLGTGANTEAFFGQGTRLTVV.

V is TRBV11-1 and J is TRBJ2-7, with 8 bases aligning to TRBD1. Germline trimming cut 4 bases from V and 2 bases from J; bases unmatched to any gene: 1. The CDR3 covers 13 residues. Germline CDR1 reads SGHAT; CDR2 reads FQDESV (reference sequence). CDR3 DNA: TGTGCCAGCAGCTCGGACAGGGCCTACGAGCAGTACTTC. It codes for CASSSDRAYEQYF.

This clone was seen only once. The rearrangement uses TRBV7-2 and TRBJ1-1; 7 bases line up with TRBD1. The CDR3 is made up of 12 amino acids. V lost 6 bases to trimming and J lost 9 bases; unmatched junction nucleotides: 7. Germline-derived CDR1 and CDR2 are SGHTA and FQGNSA. Here the CDR3 DNA reads TGTGCCAGCAGTCCGGACAGGCACAAAGCTTTCTTT. Encoded protein: CASSPDRHKAFF.

There are a few counts of this clone. J is TRBJ1-3 and V is TRBV5-6; weak D call: TRBD1 (6 bases). CDR3 length equals 17 residues. The germline V gene has CDR1 SGHDT and CDR2 YYEEEE. Trimming took off 1 base at V and 0 bases at J, with 14 bases between the two ends. The CDR3 protein is CASSLLTGSISGNTIYF. Here the CDR3 DNA reads TGTGCCAGCAGCTTGTTGACAGGCTCGATCTCTGGAAACACCATATATTTT.

The genes are TRBV14 and TRBJ1-5, with D perhaps TRBD1 (5 bases). Trimming left V 4 bases short and J 3 bases short, with 16 bases between. The germline V gene has CDR1 SGHDN and CDR2 FVKESK. The CDR3 is 16 amino acids. The CDR3 here is CASSRKQAPPNQPQHF. CDR3 in DNA: TGTGCCAGCAGCCGAAAACAGGCCCCACCCAATCAGCCCCAGCATTTT.

The V and J genes are TRBV3-1 (or the pseudogene TRBV3-2) and TRBJ2-7; 8 bases are a match to TRBD1. This CDR3 is built from 16 residues. V was pared by 3 bases and J by 2 bases, with 9 bases of the junction left unmatched. CDR1 and CDR2 from the germline V gene are LGHDT and YNNKEL (reference sequence). CDR3 loop: CASSHPGTGEPYEQYF. For the CDR3, the DNA is TGTGCCAGCAGCCATCCCGGGACAGGAGAGCCCTACGAGCAGTACTTC.

The chain carries TRBV27 and TRBJ1-1; D is possibly TRBD1 (5 bases). Germline V lookup: CDR1 MNHEY, CDR2 SMNVEV (reference sequence). This CDR3 region has 15 residues. Trimming shortened V by 1 base and J by 6 bases, and 15 bases separated the two germline ends. The CDR3 bases are TGTGCCAGCAGTTTATACACGGCTGGGGGGGCTGAAGCTTTCTTT. This sequence encodes CASSLYTAGGAEAFF.

This clone was recorded once. The V call is TRBV6-5, the J call TRBJ1-4, with 7 nucleotides matching TRBD1. The CDR3 runs to 15 residues. Germline CDR1 MNHEY, CDR2 SVGAGI. The ends lost 6 bases at V and 3 bases at J; junction bases unmatched: 7. CDR3 loop: CASRLTGTANEKLFF. The CDR3 DNA follows: TGTGCCAGCAGACTTACCGGGACAGCTAATGAAAAACTGTTTTTT.

The V and J genes are TRBV27 and TRBJ1-5; 8 bases agree with TRBD1. The trim removed 5 bases at V and 3 bases at J, leaving 3 bases unmatched. The germline CDR1 and CDR2 sequences are MNHEY and SMNVEV (reference sequence). The CDR3 length is 14 residues. DNA of the CDR3: TGTGCCAGCAGTCGACAGGGGTTCAATCAGCCCCAGCATTTT. Its protein is CASSRQGFNQPQHF.

The V and J genes are TRBV3-1 (or the pseudogene TRBV3-2) and TRBJ1-4; 8 positions match TRBD1. The CDR3 covers 14 residues. V lost 4 bases to trimming and J lost 7 bases; unmatched junction nucleotides: 5. The germline V gene has CDR1 LGHDT and CDR2 YNNKEL (reference sequence). The chain's CDR3 is CASSRTGRFEKLFF. CDR3 DNA sequence: TGTGCCAGCAGCCGGACAGGGCGGTTTGAAAAACTGTTTTTT.

This chain links TRBV4-1 with TRBJ1-2; TRBD1 aligns across 9 bases. This CDR3 region has 19 residues. Germline V gene sequence: CDR1 MGHRA, CDR2 YSYEKL. Trimming removed 0 bases from V and 1 base from J; junction bases left unmatched: 12. This CDR3 reads CASSQDGGTGKGGNYGYTF. Written as DNA, the CDR3 is TGCGCCAGCAGCCAAGATGGAGGGACAGGGAAAGGGGGTAACTATGGCTACACCTTC.

The chain links TRBV6-4 to TRBJ2-6, with 9 bases aligning to TRBD1. Per germline, CDR1 MRHNA and CDR2 SNTAGT. Unmatched junction bases numbered 4, after V lost 7 bases and J lost 0 bases. This CDR3 has 16 residues. CDR3 nucleotide sequence: TGTGCCAGCAACGGGACAGGGAGCTCTGGGGCCAACGTCCTGACTTTC. The encoded protein is CASNGTGSSGANVLTF.

V is TRBV18 and J is TRBJ1-2, with 9 bases identical to TRBD1. Looked up from germline, CDR1 is KGHSH and CDR2 is LQKENI. V shed 2 bases, J shed 4 bases, and the junction held 2 bases outside the gene matches. This CDR3 region has 14 residues. CDR3: CASSPGTGSYGYTF. In DNA, the CDR3 is TGTGCCAGCTCACCAGGGACAGGGAGCTATGGCTACACCTTC.

This clone was seen only a few times. The chain employs TRBV20-1 and TRBJ2-7, with D unclear. The CDR3 consists of 11 residues. CDR1 and CDR2 (germline): DFQATT, SNEGSKA (reference sequence). V was shortened by 6 bases and J by 5 bases, with 11 bases between the two germline ends. The CDR3 coding sequence is TGCAGTGCCGTTTCTGGGCACGAGCAGTACTTC. Translated: CSAVSGHEQYF.